This T cell receptor beta chain is drawn from a study of identifying expanded T cells in peripheral blood. Germline CDR1 and CDR2: LNHDA and SQIVND (reference sequence). Trimming took off 1 base at V and 4 bases at J, with 9 bases between the two ends. The CDR3 is 14 residues long. Repertoires were generated with immunoSEQ multiplex PCR, while TCRdb's copy carries only in-frame clones and drops some. The sample lists approximately 100,000 clones; about 91% were seen once. The V call is TRBV19, the J call TRBJ2-3; D gene unclear. The sequencing input was blood. This TCR was sampled from a person between 18 and 75 years old in good health. The CDR3 loop is CASSIGRVADTQYF. In nucleotides, the CDR3 is TGTGCCAGTAGTATAGGACGGGTCGCAGATACGCAGTATTTT.